This entry is about one T cell receptor beta chain. One junction end does not reproduce the germline sequence, and a read error may be involved. This record belongs to a study of metastatic and nonmetastatic thyroid tumors. TCRdb re-called clones via MiXCR from the PCR reads. The sample consists of over 15,000 clones, about 29% of them appearing once. This CDR3 has 15 residues. Germline assignment: CDR1 KGHSH and CDR2 LQKENI. No treatment had been given to any patient before thyroid surgery. The V call is TRBV18, the J call TRBJ2-7, with 7 bases lining up with TRBD1. Input material: tumor tissue. This TCR derives from a male donor with papillary thyroid cancer or a benign thyroid nodule (not recorded which). Some clones in this sample may be carry-over from other donors' samples. In nucleotides, the CDR3 is TGTGCCAACTCACCGCGCCCGGACAGGTACCACGAGCAGTACTTC. Translating gives CANSPRPDRYHEQYF.